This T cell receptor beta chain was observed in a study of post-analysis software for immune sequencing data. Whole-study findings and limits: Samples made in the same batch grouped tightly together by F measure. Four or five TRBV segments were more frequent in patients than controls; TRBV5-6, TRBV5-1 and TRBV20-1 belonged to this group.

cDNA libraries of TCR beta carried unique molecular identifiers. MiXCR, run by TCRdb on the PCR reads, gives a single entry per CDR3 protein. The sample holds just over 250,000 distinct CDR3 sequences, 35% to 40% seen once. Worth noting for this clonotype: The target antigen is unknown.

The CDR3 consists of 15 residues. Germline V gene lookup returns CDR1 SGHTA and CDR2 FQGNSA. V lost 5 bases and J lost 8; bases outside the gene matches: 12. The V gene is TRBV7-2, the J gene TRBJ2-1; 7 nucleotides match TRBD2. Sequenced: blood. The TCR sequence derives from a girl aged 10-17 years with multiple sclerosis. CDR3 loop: CASSPSSGAGYEQFF. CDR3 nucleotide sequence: TGTGCCAGCAGCCCTTCTAGCGGCGCGGGGTATGAGCAGTTCTTC.